This TCR beta chain was sequenced during a study of T cells in Graves' hyperthyroidism and ophthalmopathy. Study overall: Peripheral blood was collected at initial diagnosis, before any treatment.

The sample holds a few counts of this clonotype. Its antigen is as yet unknown. Diagnoses were established using clinical symptoms, serum thyroxine and TRAb, thyroid ultrasound and orbital computed tomography. PBMCs were derived from approximately 10 ml fresh peripheral blood. There were TCR beta CDR3 regions amplified from RNA transcripts. The HTBI primer set drove a first-round RT-PCR of the TCR CDR3. TCRdb re-called the multiplex PCR reads through MiXCR, storing one row per CDR3 protein. This sample yields around 290,000 distinct CDR3 sequences, of which roughly 13% are seen a single time; 7.8% belongs to the top ten. Trimming removed 5 bases from V and 5 bases from J, with 18 bases in between. Germline V CDR1 and CDR2: LNHDA, SQIVND (reference sequence). This CDR3 is built from 15 residues. Study outcomes and limitations: In the blood, most expanded thyroid clonotypes above 0.001 appeared as well.

The rearrangement links TRBV19 to TRBJ1-2, with D hard to call. This sequence was found in a woman aged 25 to 39 with Graves' hyperthyroidism that later progressed to Graves' ophthalmopathy. The sample taken for sequencing was blood. The CDR3 protein is CASSPGRTMIYGYTF. DNA of the CDR3: TGTGCCAGTAGTCCCGGACGGACTATGATTTATGGCTACACCTTC.